A single sample is the source of the 29 T cell receptor beta chains below, sequenced in a study. Each CDR3 protein gets one entry after TCRdb re-called the reads with MiXCR. The sample contains 3,500 to 5,500 distinct CDR3 sequences, 9.5% of which appear only once. The sample comprised CD4+ T cells from peripheral blood. All receptors derive from a human donor with rheumatoid arthritis.

This clonotype occurred a few times. V usage is TRBV7-9 and J usage is TRBJ2-7; D unresolved. Trimming shortened V by 6 bases and J by 3 bases, and 9 bases separated the two germline ends. Germline V gene sequence: CDR1 SEHNR, CDR2 FQNEAQ (reference sequence). There are 12 residues in the CDR3. CDR3 loop: CASSRSDYEQYF. In nucleotides, the CDR3 is TGTGCCAGCAGTCGGAGTGACTACGAGCAGTACTTC.

By frequency in the sample, this clonotype is medium-sized. This sequence joins TRBV2 and TRBJ2-7, with TRBD2 as a possible D gene (5 bases). V was trimmed by 8 bases and J by 0 bases, leaving 14 bases between them. Germline CDR1 SNHLY, CDR2 FYNNEI. The CDR3 has 14 amino acids. CDR3 nucleotides: TGTGCCAGCCTCCTTACGGGATCCTCCTACGAGCAGTACTTC. This translates into CASLLTGSSYEQYF.

This clonotype was seen at least ten times. The rearrangement links TRBV11-2 to TRBJ1-4; D might be TRBD1 (5 bases). Germline CDR1 reads SGHAT; CDR2 reads FQNNGV. CDR3 length: 15 amino acids. Trimming shortened V by 4 bases and J by 8 bases, and 17 bases separated the two germline ends. The CDR3 spells CASSSRGGMEEKLFF. The CDR3 DNA sequence: TGTGCCAGCAGCTCCCGGGGGGGTATGGAGGAAAAACTGTTTTTT.

By frequency in the sample, this clonotype is medium-sized. The J gene is TRBJ1-1, the V gene TRBV21-1; TRBD1 is the table's D call and was not checked against the DNA. TRBV21-1 is described as a pseudogene. The CDR3 has 12 residues. The CDR3 sequence is CATPGTYTEAFF. DNA of the CDR3: TGTGCGACGCCCGGGACCTACACTGAAGCTTTCTTT.

By sample fraction, this clonotype is medium-sized (0.01 to 0.1%). The rearrangement uses TRBV6-1 and TRBJ2-3; possible D gene TRBD2, 5 bases. Germline assignment: CDR1 MNHNS and CDR2 SASEGT. V dropped 5 bases and J dropped 0 bases, with 6 bases sitting between them. The CDR3 loop spans 13 amino acids. The CDR3 spells CASSTGSTDTQYF. The CDR3 nucleotides are TGTGCCAGCAGTACGGGGAGCACAGATACGCAGTATTTT.

The chain uses TRBV27 and TRBJ2-1; 12 bases fit TRBD1. The length of the CDR3 is 16 residues. J gave up 7 bases and V 3 bases, and 7 bases lay outside the gene matches. The germline V gene has CDR1 MNHEY and CDR2 SMNVEV (reference sequence). In DNA, the CDR3 is TGTGCCAGCAGTTTCCTGGGACAGGGGGCGCGGAATGAGCAGTTCTTC. Translated: CASSFLGQGARNEQFF.

By share, this clonotype ranks as medium-sized (0.01 to 0.1%). DNA of the CDR3: TGTGCCAGCAGTGAAGTCCCAGAGGATACGCAGTATTTT. Translated: CASSEVPEDTQYF. This chain links TRBV6-1 with TRBJ2-3; D call uncertain. The CDR3 loop spans 13 amino acids. Germline values: CDR1 MNHNS, CDR2 SASEGT. V was clipped by 1 base and J by 6 bases, with 8 bases between them.

This clonotype was recorded a few times. The rearrangement uses TRBV10-2 and TRBJ2-3; TRBD2 matches 8 bases. CDR3 length: 16 amino acids. Germline V gene lookup returns CDR1 WSHSY and CDR2 SAAADI. V was clipped by 3 bases and J by 3 bases; unmatched bases: 8. CDR3 loop: CASSDSSGSLTDTQYF. CDR3 DNA sequence: TGCGCCAGCAGTGATAGCAGCGGGAGTCTAACAGATACGCAGTATTTT.

At least ten counts were recorded for this clonotype. This chain joins TRBV4-1 and TRBJ2-5; D might be TRBD2 (5 bases). The CDR3 sequence is 14 residues long. Germline assignment: CDR1 MGHRA and CDR2 YSYEKL. Trimming took 0 bases from V and 4 from J, leaving 9 bases between them. CDR3 sequence (DNA): TGCGCCAGCAGCCAAGAACACACTAGAGAGACCCAGTACTTC. Protein sequence: CASSQEHTRETQYF.

This clonotype is labeled as medium-sized (0.01 to 0.1%). The rearrangement links TRBV7-8 to TRBJ2-3; a weak D match, TRBD1 (7 bases). Trimming took off 5 bases at V and 3 bases at J, with 21 bases between the two ends. Germline CDR1 reads SGHVS; CDR2 reads FQNEAQ. The CDR3 runs to 17 residues. The CDR3 DNA is TGTGCCAGCAGCCACGGCAGGGGGGTGGTGGGAACAGATACGCAGTATTTT. It encodes CASSHGRGVVGTDTQYF.

This clonotype was counted many times. This rearrangement joins TRBV27 to TRBJ1-2; TRBD1 is a possible D gene (5 bases). This CDR3 has 16 amino acids. Germline CDR1 MNHEY, CDR2 SMNVEV (reference sequence). Trimming cost V 6 bases and J 0 bases, with 17 bases left between them. CDR3 sequence reads: CASSYNRDRTNYGYTF. In DNA, the CDR3 is TGTGCCAGCAGCTATAACCGGGACCGTACTAACTATGGCTACACCTTC.

Comments on this clonotype: A much larger clone differs by one base, so this may be a read error. The chain joins TRBV7-9 to TRBJ1-5; 8 bases match TRBD1. The CDR3 is made up of 16 amino acids. The germline V gene has CDR1 SEHNR and CDR2 FQNEAQ (reference sequence). V was clipped by 5 bases and J by 3 bases; unmatched bases: 9. The CDR3 DNA follows: TGTGCCAGCAGCCCGATGCAGGGGGCCAACAATCAGCCCCAGCATTTT. This codes for CASSPMQGANNQPQHF.

This clonotype has a handful of counts. The chain has TRBV28 and TRBJ1-1; D remains unclear. This CDR3 spans 12 amino acids. Germline-derived CDR1 and CDR2 are MDHEN and SYDVKM. V lost 3 bases and J 10 bases, leaving 12 bases between the germline ends. The CDR3 region has the DNA TGTGCCAGCAGTTTGGTTTCCGAAGGAGCTTTCTTT. It is translated as CASSLVSEGAFF. The whole variable domain, filled in from reference TRBV28 and TRBJ1-1, reads DVKVTQSSRYLVKRTGEKVFLECVQDMDHENMFWYRQDPGLGLRLIYFSYDVKMKEKGDIPEGYSVSREKKERFSLILESASTNQTSMYLCASSLVSEGAFFGQGTRLTVV.

This clonotype rates as medium-sized. The chain is built from TRBV27 and TRBJ1-2, with 8 bases matching TRBD1. The V segment lost 3 bases and the J segment 4 bases; nucleotides outside the gene matches: 4. Germline V gene data show CDR1 as MNHEY and CDR2 as SMNVEV (reference sequence). The CDR3 length is 14 residues. In DNA form, the CDR3 reads TGTGCCAGCAGTTTCGTGGACAGGGTCTATGGCTACACCTTC. As protein: CASSFVDRVYGYTF.

This clonotype is deemed medium-sized. This sequence joins TRBV11-3 and TRBJ1-3; a weak D match, TRBD1 (5 bases). Trimming left V 1 base short and J 0 bases short, with 13 bases between. This CDR3 comprises 17 residues. Germline CDR1 SGHNT, CDR2 YENEEA. The chain's CDR3 is CASSLGGAAHSGNTIYF. Here the CDR3 DNA reads TGTGCCAGCAGCTTAGGCGGGGCAGCCCACTCTGGAAACACCATATATTTT. Together with reference TRBV11-3 and TRBJ1-3, the CDR3 gives the full variable domain: EAGVVQSPRYKIIEKKQPVAFWCNPISGHNTLYWYLQNLGQGPELLIRYENEEAVDDSQLPKDRFSAERLKGVDSTLKIQPAELGDSAVYLCASSLGGAAHSGNTIYFGEGSWLTVV.

This clonotype rates as medium-sized. The genes are TRBV29-1 and TRBJ1-2; the match to TRBD1 covers 9 bases. V was pared by 5 bases and J by 4 bases, with 2 bases of the junction left unmatched. CDR1 and CDR2 from the germline V gene are SQVTM and ANQGSEA. The length of the CDR3 is 12 residues. The CDR3 here is CSVTGGAYGYTF. CDR3 in DNA: TGCAGCGTTACAGGGGGCGCCTATGGCTACACCTTC.

As for this clonotype: Sequence at one end of the junction differs from germline and may be a read error. The CDR3 nucleotides are TGTGCTAGCAACCCTGGGGACAGCTTCACTGAAGCTTTCTTT. This sequence encodes CASNPGDSFTEAFF. V and J are TRBV3-1 and TRBJ1-1, with 7 nucleotides matching TRBD1. The CDR3 totals 14 residues. Germline lookup yields CDR1 LGHDT and CDR2 YNNKEL (reference sequence).

This clonotype was picked up many times. The J gene is TRBJ2-7, the V gene TRBV12-3 or TRBV12-4, with 9 positions matching TRBD1. The CDR3 length is 13 residues. V gave up 6 bases and J gave up 2 bases; unmatched junction bases: 2. The CDR3 sequence: CASRWTGAYEQYF. The DNA for the CDR3 is TGTGCCAGCAGGTGGACAGGGGCCTACGAGCAGTACTTC.

The rearrangement links TRBV19 to TRBJ2-2; the D is unclear. V lost 6 bases, J lost 1 base, and 9 bases lay in between. Germline V gives CDR1 LNHDA, CDR2 SQIVND (reference sequence). The CDR3 is 14 amino acids. The CDR3, as DNA: TGTGCCAGTAGCCCGTCGGGGAACACCGGGGAGCTGTTTTTT. Translating gives CASSPSGNTGELFF.

The CDR3 spells CASRLAGSSYEQYF. DNA for the CDR3: TGTGCCAGCCGACTAGCGGGAAGCTCCTACGAGCAGTACTTC. This chain uses TRBV28 with TRBJ2-7, with 11 bases matching TRBD2. The trim removed 8 bases at V and 0 bases at J, leaving 3 bases unmatched. Germline V gene lookup returns CDR1 MDHEN and CDR2 SYDVKM. The CDR3 is 14 amino acids.

This clonotype is medium-sized by share. The gene calls are TRBV20-1 and TRBJ2-3; perhaps D is TRBD1 or TRBD2 (6 bases each). V lost 1 base and J lost 4, with 12 bases in between. The CDR3 has 14 residues. Germline-derived CDR1 and CDR2 are DFQATT and SNEGSKA (reference sequence). The CDR3 spells CSARGVGGADTQYF. Written as DNA, the CDR3 is TGCAGTGCTAGAGGGGTCGGGGGCGCAGATACGCAGTATTTT.

By frequency in the sample, this clonotype is medium-sized. The chain is built from TRBV4-2 and TRBJ1-3; 7 nucleotides line up with TRBD1. The J segment lost 0 bases and the V segment lost 3 bases, leaving 8 bases of the junction unmatched. CDR3 size: 17 residues. Germline V CDR1 and CDR2: LGHNA, YNFKEQ. CDR3 residues: CASSQDVTGTSGNTIYF. The DNA of the CDR3 is TGTGCCAGCAGCCAGGATGTGACAGGGACCTCTGGAAACACCATATATTTT.

By its share, this clonotype is medium-sized (0.01 to 0.1%). In DNA, the CDR3 is TGCAGCGCAAAACGGGGGCAGGGAGATACGCAGTATTTT. This sequence encodes CSAKRGQGDTQYF. V is TRBV29-1 and J is TRBJ2-3, with D perhaps matching TRBD1 or TRBD2 (6 bases each). Trimming took 7 bases from V and 5 from J, leaving 16 bases between them. This CDR3 spans 13 amino acids. Germline V gene sequence: CDR1 SQVTM, CDR2 ANQGSEA.

In this sample, this clonotype turned up once. This chain connects TRBV19 to TRBJ2-2; D not resolved. The CDR3 runs 16 residues. V shed 5 bases and J shed 0 bases, with 13 bases lying between them. Germline V lookup: CDR1 LNHDA, CDR2 SQIVND (reference sequence). CDR3 DNA: TGTGCCAGTAGTTACCGACCATGCCCGAACACCGGGGAGCTGTTTTTT. It specifies CASSYRPCPNTGELFF.

This clonotype is medium-sized by share. This rearrangement joins TRBV30 to TRBJ2-1, with 8 bases aligning to TRBD2. This CDR3 has 14 amino acids. Germline V gives CDR1 GTSNPN, CDR2 SVGIG (reference sequence). The trim removed 5 bases at V and 7 bases at J, leaving 10 bases unmatched. Written as DNA, the CDR3 is TGTGCCTGGGGGTGGCTAGCGGGCGGGAATGAGCAGTTCTTC. Protein product: CAWGWLAGGNEQFF.

This clonotype has a count of ten or more. The V call is TRBV5-1, the J call TRBJ1-1; D may be TRBD1 (5 bases). V lost 5 bases and J 3 bases, leaving 11 bases between the germline ends. This CDR3 has 13 residues. Germline V gene sequence: CDR1 SGHRS, CDR2 YFSETQ. The CDR3 bases are TGCGCCAGCAGGGTGCAGGGCGACACTGAAGCTTTCTTT. It yields the protein CASRVQGDTEAFF. Filled out from reference TRBV5-1 and TRBJ1-1, the complete variable domain reads KAGVTQTPRYLIKTRGQQVTLSCSPISGHRSVSWYQQTPGQGLQFLFEYFSETQRNKGNFPGRFSGRQFSNSRSEMNVSTLELGDSALYLCASRVQGDTEAFFGQGTRLTVV.

This clonotype is labeled medium-sized. The J gene is TRBJ1-3, the V gene TRBV3-1; unclear D gene. The germline V and J ends were trimmed by 3 bases and 9 bases, with 18 bases remaining between them. This CDR3 has 15 amino acids. Germline V gene lookup returns CDR1 LGHDT and CDR2 YNNKEL (reference sequence). In DNA, the CDR3 is TGTGCCAGCAGCCACCAATCCCGAAGTGGAGGCACCATATATTTT. This sequence encodes CASSHQSRSGGTIYF.

This clonotype is medium-sized. This chain links TRBV12-3 or TRBV12-4 with TRBJ2-5; D could derive from TRBD1 or TRBD2 (5 bases each). V was shortened by 3 bases and J by 4 bases, with 15 bases between the two germline ends. CDR3 size: 15 residues. CDR3 residues: CASSLTATAVETQYF. The CDR3 DNA sequence: TGTGCCAGCAGTTTGACCGCGACAGCGGTAGAGACCCAGTACTTC.

This clonotype is medium-sized. The chain employs TRBV28 and TRBJ1-6; tentative D call: TRBD1 (6 bases). Germline values: CDR1 MDHEN, CDR2 SYDVKM. The V end lost 6 bases, the J end lost 10 bases, and 13 bases lay between the germline ends. CDR3 length: 13 residues. The CDR3 DNA reads as TGTGCCAGCAGGGTACAGGGCGGATCACCCCTCCACTTT. Translating it yields CASRVQGGSPLHF. Using reference TRBV28 and TRBJ1-6 for the parts outside the CDR3, the full variable domain is DVKVTQSSRYLVKRTGEKVFLECVQDMDHENMFWYRQDPGLGLRLIYFSYDVKMKEKGDIPEGYSVSREKKERFSLILESASTNQTSMYLCASRVQGGSPLHFGNGTRLTVT.